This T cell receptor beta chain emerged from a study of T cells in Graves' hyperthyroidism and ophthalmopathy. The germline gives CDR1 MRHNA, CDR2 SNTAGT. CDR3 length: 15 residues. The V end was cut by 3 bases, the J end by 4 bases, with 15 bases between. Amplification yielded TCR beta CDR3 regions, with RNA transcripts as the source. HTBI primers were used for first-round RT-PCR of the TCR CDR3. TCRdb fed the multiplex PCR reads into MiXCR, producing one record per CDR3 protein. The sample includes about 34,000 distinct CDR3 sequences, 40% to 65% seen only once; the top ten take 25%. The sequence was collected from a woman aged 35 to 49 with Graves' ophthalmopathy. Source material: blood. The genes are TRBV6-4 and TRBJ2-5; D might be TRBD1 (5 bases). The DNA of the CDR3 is TGTGCCAGCAGTGATTCCTACAGGTGGGGAGAGACCCAGTACTTC. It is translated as CASSDSYRWGETQYF.